These T cell receptor beta chains were read from a single sample in a study of long-term antiretroviral therapy in people with HIV. The data were produced by immunoSEQ multiplex PCR, yet TCRdb's version contains in-frame clones alone and is incomplete. The sample records some 28,000 clones, about 95% being singletons. The material sequenced was unsorted PBMCs, taken 5.3 years after starting antiretroviral therapy. The source is a man aged 50-59 years with HIV. CDR3s include the opening cysteine and the closing phenylalanine or tryptophan. The D gene is left open where the match is weak. Some rows mark clone size as missing; the rest say once, few, many or name a class of expanded clone.

clone_size j_call cdr3_length d_call v_call cdr3_aa cdr3_nt
. TRBJ1-6 12 . TRBV5-6 CASSLSNSPLHF TGTGCCAGCAGCTTGTCTAATTCACCCCTCCACTTT
. TRBJ2-3 15 . TRBV15 CATSRVTGGTDTQYF TGTGCCACCAGCAGAGTAACGGGGGGCACAGATACGCAGTATTTT
. TRBJ1-2 12 . TRBV29-1 CSVARQEYGYTF TGCAGCGTTGCTCGACAGGAGTATGGCTACACCTTC
. TRBJ2-2 16 TRBD2 TRBV15 CATSRERGGFTGELFF TGTGCCACCAGCAGAGAACGCGGGGGGTTCACCGGGGAGCTGTTTTTT
. TRBJ1-6 14 . TRBV30 CAWIGQAGNSPLHF TGTGCCTGGATAGGTCAGGCGGGGAATTCACCCCTCCACTTT
. TRBJ1-2 15 TRBD1 TRBV11-2 CASKTGQGVGYGYTF TGTGCCAGCAAAACGGGACAGGGAGTAGGCTATGGCTACACCTTC
. TRBJ1-1 14 . TRBV19 CASSIGTANTEAFF TGTGCCAGTAGTATCGGGACGGCCAACACTGAAGCTTTCTTT
few TRBJ1-5 15 . TRBV10-3 CAISETGSGNQPQHF TGTGCCATCAGTGAGACAGGGTCGGGCAATCAGCCCCAGCATTTT
. TRBJ1-2 12 . TRBV28 CASSPSIRGYTF TGTGCCAGCAGTCCCTCCATACGGGGCTACACCTTC
. TRBJ2-6 14 . TRBV10-3 CAISDGSGANVLTF TGTGCCATCAGTGATGGGTCTGGGGCCAACGTCCTGACTTTC
few TRBJ1-2 15 . TRBV6-1 CASSEGIGRASGYTF TGTGCCAGCAGTGAAGGGATAGGGCGCGCATCTGGCTACACCTTC
once TRBJ1-4 13 . TRBV7-6 CASSLTVGEKLFF TGTGCCAGCAGCTTGACAGTAGGGGAAAAACTGTTTTTT
. TRBJ2-2 15 TRBD1 TRBV11-2 CASSFPGGYGGELFF TGTGCCAGCAGCTTTCCAGGGGGCTACGGCGGGGAGCTGTTTTTT
. TRBJ2-7 15 TRBD1 TRBV11-2 CASSLDRGSGYEQYF TGTGCCAGCAGCTTAGACAGGGGGTCAGGCTACGAGCAGTACTTC
. TRBJ1-5 16 TRBD1 TRBV27 CASRQGQGSSNQPQHF TGTGCCAGCAGGCAAGGACAGGGGTCGAGCAATCAGCCCCAGCATTTT
. TRBJ1-2 15 . TRBV4-2 CASSQDRAEVYGYTF TGTGCCAGCAGCCAAGATCGGGCAGAAGTCTATGGCTACACCTTC
. TRBJ2-1 13 TRBD2 TRBV30 CAWRTSGDNEQFF TGTGCCTGGAGGACTAGCGGGGACAATGAGCAGTTCTTC
. TRBJ2-2 13 . TRBV27 CASSSANTGELFF TGTGCCAGCAGTTCGGCGAACACCGGGGAGCTGTTTTTT
. TRBJ2-7 16 TRBD1 TRBV6-6 CASSYSKSTGGGEQYF TGTGCCAGCAGTTACTCGAAATCGACAGGGGGCGGCGAGCAGTACTTC
. TRBJ1-2 16 TRBD1 TRBV10-3 CAISLVPGQGAEGYTF TGTGCCATCAGTCTCGTCCCGGGACAGGGGGCTGAAGGCTACACCTTC
. TRBJ1-2 14 TRBD1 TRBV6-4 CASSEGQGSYGYTF TGTGCCAGCAGCGAGGGACAGGGGAGCTATGGCTACACCTTC
once TRBJ1-2 14 . TRBV19 CASSIDFGTSPYTF TGTGCCAGTAGTATAGATTTCGGGACATCGCCCTACACCTTC
. TRBJ1-1 13 . TRBV19 CASSPQGNTEAFF TGTGCCAGTAGCCCACAGGGGAACACTGAAGCTTTCTTT
. TRBJ1-1 14 . TRBV19 CASSIIGGSTEAFF TGTGCCAGTAGTATAATAGGGGGAAGCACTGAAGCTTTCTTT
. TRBJ1-4 14 . TRBV7-9 CASSFGGGEEKLFF TGTGCCAGCAGCTTCGGAGGAGGGGAGGAAAAACTGTTTTTT
. TRBJ1-2 13 . TRBV27 CASSTGKGYGYTF TGTGCCAGCAGTACGGGAAAGGGCTATGGCTACACCTTC
. TRBJ2-5 14 TRBD2 TRBV7-2 CASSLTSGDGTQYF TGTGCCAGCAGCTTAACTAGCGGGGACGGGACCCAGTACTTC
. TRBJ2-2 16 . TRBV5-1 CASSLDAGGPGGELFF TGCGCCAGCAGCTTGGATGCCGGGGGCCCAGGCGGGGAGCTGTTTTTT
once TRBJ1-1 11 . TRBV11-2 CASSWGTEAFF TGTGCCAGCAGTTGGGGCACTGAAGCTTTCTTT
. TRBJ1-2 13 . TRBV5-6 CASSLGGGSRYTF TGTGCCAGCAGCTTGGGTGGAGGGTCGCGCTACACCTTC
. TRBJ2-3 17 TRBD2 TRBV15 CATSRGWTSGGQDTQYF TGTGCCACCAGCAGAGGCTGGACTAGCGGGGGGCAAGATACGCAGTATTTT